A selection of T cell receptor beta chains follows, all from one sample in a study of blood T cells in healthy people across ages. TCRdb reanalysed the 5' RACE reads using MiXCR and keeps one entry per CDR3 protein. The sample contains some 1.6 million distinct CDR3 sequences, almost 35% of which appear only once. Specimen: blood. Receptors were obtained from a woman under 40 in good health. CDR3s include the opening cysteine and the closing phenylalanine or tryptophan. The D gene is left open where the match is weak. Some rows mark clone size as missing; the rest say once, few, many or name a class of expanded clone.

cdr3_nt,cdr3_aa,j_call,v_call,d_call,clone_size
TGTGCCAGCAGCAGCACCGGGACTGGCCCCTACGAGCAGTACTTC,CASSSTGTGPYEQYF,TRBJ2-7,TRBV6-5,NA,few
TGTGCCAGCTCCCCGCGGGGGTCGTGGGAGACCCAGTACTTC,CASSPRGSWETQYF,TRBJ2-5,TRBV19,TRBD2,NA
TGTGCCAGCAGATCGGCCAGGTCCATAGTGGGGACCCAGTACTTC,CASRSARSIVGTQYF,TRBJ2-5,TRBV27,NA,NA
TGTGCCAGCAGCTTACCTCCGGGACAGATCTATGGCTACACCTTC,CASSLPPGQIYGYTF,TRBJ1-2,TRBV7-9,TRBD1,NA
TGTGCCAGCAGTCCCCTAGGGGGGAGGGCGCTCGATACGCAGTATTTT,CASSPLGGRALDTQYF,TRBJ2-3,TRBV27,NA,NA
TGCGCCAGCAGCTTCCCGACTAGCGGAGGCTCCTACAATGAGCAGTTCTTC,CASSFPTSGGSYNEQFF,TRBJ2-1,TRBV5-1,TRBD2,few
TGTGCCAGCAGCTGGGGGGCAGGGGTAACTGAAGCTTTCTTT,CASSWGAGVTEAFF,TRBJ1-1,TRBV5-5,NA,few
TGTGCCAGCAGGAACCCGGGACCGATATTGGGCGATGAGCAGTTCTTC,CASRNPGPILGDEQFF,TRBJ2-1,TRBV2,NA,NA
TGTGCCAGCAGCTTAGGAGGGAGACTAGCGGGAGTAAGCGAGCAGTTCTTC,CASSLGGRLAGVSEQFF,TRBJ2-1,TRBV7-9,TRBD2,NA
TGTGCCAGCAGCTTAGATCGCAGGACAGGGCAATTATACAATGAGCAGTTCTTC,CASSLDRRTGQLYNEQFF,TRBJ2-1,TRBV11-2,TRBD1,NA
TGTGCCAGCAGCATGACAGGGGGCACCTCCTACGAGCAGTACTTC,CASSMTGGTSYEQYF,TRBJ2-7,TRBV11-2,TRBD1,NA
TGCAGTGCGATCCGATTGGGACTAGCGAACACAGATACGCAGTATTTT,CSAIRLGLANTDTQYF,TRBJ2-3,TRBV20-1,TRBD2,NA
TGTGCCAGCAGTTACGCTGCGACTAGCGGGGTCACAGATACGCAGTATTTT,CASSYAATSGVTDTQYF,TRBJ2-3,TRBV6-2/TRBV6-3,TRBD2,few
TGTGCCAGCAGCCATACCCCGGGGGGCGCGGCGTACGAGCAGTACTTC,CASSHTPGGAAYEQYF,TRBJ2-7,TRBV14,NA,NA
TGTGCCTCTAAGTGGAGTAACTATGGCTACACCTTC,CASKWSNYGYTF,TRBJ1-2,TRBV30,NA,NA
TGTGCCAGCAGCTTAGGGGTTTCGGGTCTAGCGATCTACAATGAGCAGTTCTTC,CASSLGVSGLAIYNEQFF,TRBJ2-1,TRBV7-2,NA,few
TGTGTCAGCAGTTTATGGACTGAACTAGCCAAAAACATTCAGTACTTC,CVSSLWTELAKNIQYF,TRBJ2-4,TRBV28,NA,NA
TGCGCCAGCAGGAGTATTCCGGGACAGGGACGCAATGAGCAGTTCTTC,CASRSIPGQGRNEQFF,TRBJ2-1,TRBV4-1,TRBD1,many
TGTGCCTGGAGTGTCAAGGGGGCCCATGGAGCTTTCTTT,CAWSVKGAHGAFF,TRBJ1-1,TRBV30,TRBD1,NA
TGTGCCAGCAGCCCCGGACAGAAAGGGCAGGAGACCCAGTACTTC,CASSPGQKGQETQYF,TRBJ2-5,TRBV7-2,NA,NA
TGCAGTGCTGCAGTACTAGCGGCTTCCTACGAGCAGTACTTC,CSAAVLAASYEQYF,TRBJ2-7,TRBV20-1,TRBD2,many
TGTGCCAGCAGCCCCGGGACAGGTTACGAGCAGTTCTTC,CASSPGTGYEQFF,TRBJ2-1,TRBV7-9,TRBD1,NA
TGTGCCAGCAGTGCCGCAAAGTTCAGGACCTACGAGCAGTACTTC,CASSAAKFRTYEQYF,TRBJ2-7,TRBV28,NA,few
TGCAGTGCACTCAGGGGCTCAGGGGAAAAACTGTTTTTT,CSALRGSGEKLFF,TRBJ1-4,TRBV20-1,NA,NA
TGCGCCAGCAGCTTGGATAGGGGTGAGGGTAGCACTGAAGCTTTCTTT,CASSLDRGEGSTEAFF,TRBJ1-1,TRBV5-1,NA,few
TGCAGCGTTGATACTAGCGTCACAGATACGCAGTATTTT,CSVDTSVTDTQYF,TRBJ2-3,TRBV29-1,TRBD2,many
TGCAGTGCTAGAGATCCGGGATGGTTGGCTGAAAAACTGTTTTTT,CSARDPGWLAEKLFF,TRBJ1-4,TRBV20-1,NA,NA
TGTGCCATCAGTGCTTTAGCGGGGCGTCCTGGTAGAGGTAATGAGCAGTTCTTC,CAISALAGRPGRGNEQFF,TRBJ2-1,TRBV10-3,TRBD2,NA
TGTGCCAGCAGTCATACCGGGACAGGGATCTACGAGCAGTACTTC,CASSHTGTGIYEQYF,TRBJ2-7,TRBV27,TRBD1,few
TGCAGCGTTGGACTTGAGGGGAACACTGAAGCTTTCTTT,CSVGLEGNTEAFF,TRBJ1-1,TRBV29-1,NA,few
TGTGCCAGCAGCTTAGTTTGGGGGAGTGCAGATACGCAGTATTTT,CASSLVWGSADTQYF,TRBJ2-3,TRBV7-2,NA,many